One sample yielded the 7 T cell receptor beta chains listed below, sequenced in a study of metastatic and nonmetastatic thyroid tumors. Thyroid surgery was performed in patients who had received no treatment beforehand. TCRdb re-clonotyped the PCR reads through MiXCR. This sample carries 30,000 to 35,000 clones, about 30% of them seen once, and the ten largest clones take around 32%. Sequenced material: blood. Receptor source: a female donor with papillary thyroid cancer or a benign thyroid nodule (not recorded which). Some clones in this sample may be carry-over from other donors' samples.

In this sample, this clone turned up many times. The chain links TRBV14 to TRBJ1-2; weak D call: TRBD1 (5 bases). The germline CDR1 and CDR2 sequences are SGHDN and FVKESK. Trimming cost V 2 bases and J 6 bases, with 13 bases left between them. This CDR3 has 14 residues. This CDR3 reads CASSQLVGLHGYTF. CDR3 nucleotides: TGTGCCAGCAGCCAACTAGTGGGGCTGCATGGCTACACCTTC.

Concerning this clone: The conserved closing phenylalanine or tryptophan is absent in this CDR3, likely reflecting a read error. The DNA is left out, because the CDR3 cannot be placed on it with certainty; the CDR3 is given as TCRdb lists it. The rearrangement uses TRBV28 and TRBJ2-2. The CDR3 numbers 14 amino acids, ends counted. From germline, CDR1 is MDHEN and CDR2 SYDVKM. CDR3 protein: CATRTLENTGEMFV.

The chain uses TRBV7-3 and TRBJ2-3, with 8 bases matching TRBD1. The V gene end was trimmed by 5 bases and the J gene end by 3 bases; junction bases not matched to a gene: 4. The germline V gene encodes CDR1 SGHTA and CDR2 FQGTGA. There are 14 residues in the CDR3. DNA of the CDR3: TGTGCCAGCAGCGTCACAGGGGGTACAGATACGCAGTATTTT. Residues: CASSVTGGTDTQYF.

This clone was recorded at least ten times. V is TRBV6-5 and J is TRBJ2-3, with TRBD1 identical over 7 bases. The germline CDR1 and CDR2 sequences are MNHEY and SVGAGI. The ends lost 2 bases at V and 4 bases at J; junction bases unmatched: 3. This CDR3 spans 14 amino acids. The DNA for the CDR3 is TGTGCCAGCAGTTACAGAGGGGGCCCAGATACGCAGTATTTT. Protein sequence: CASSYRGGPDTQYF.

This clone is labeled medium-sized. The chain employs TRBV27 and TRBJ2-1; 9 bases are a match to TRBD1. The germline V gene encodes CDR1 MNHEY and CDR2 SMNVEV (reference sequence). V lost 5 bases to trimming and J lost 4 bases; unmatched junction nucleotides: 6. This CDR3 has 15 amino acids. CDR3 protein: CASSRTGDSYNEQFF. The CDR3 bases are TGTGCCAGCAGTCGGACAGGGGATTCTTACAATGAGCAGTTCTTC.

This clone showed up just a few times. This chain joins TRBV12-5 and TRBJ2-7, with 10 bases that match TRBD2. The CDR3 has 18 amino acids. J lost 2 bases, V lost 0 bases, and 10 bases had no gene match. Germline CDR1 and CDR2: LGHNT and FRNRAP. The CDR3 is CASGLVRTGTSVAYEQYF. CDR3 bases: TGTGCTAGTGGTTTGGTACGGACCGGGACTAGCGTTGCCTACGAGCAGTACTTC.

Details on this clone: At one end, the junction sequence differs from germline, possibly due to a read error. The rearrangement uses TRBV4-1 and TRBJ2-5; D call uncertain. Germline loops: CDR1 MGHRA, CDR2 YSYEKL. The CDR3 totals 15 residues. The CDR3 DNA sequence: TGCGACAGCAGCCAAGACCCAACGATGCCGGAGAACCAGTACTTC. This codes for CDSSQDPTMPENQYF.